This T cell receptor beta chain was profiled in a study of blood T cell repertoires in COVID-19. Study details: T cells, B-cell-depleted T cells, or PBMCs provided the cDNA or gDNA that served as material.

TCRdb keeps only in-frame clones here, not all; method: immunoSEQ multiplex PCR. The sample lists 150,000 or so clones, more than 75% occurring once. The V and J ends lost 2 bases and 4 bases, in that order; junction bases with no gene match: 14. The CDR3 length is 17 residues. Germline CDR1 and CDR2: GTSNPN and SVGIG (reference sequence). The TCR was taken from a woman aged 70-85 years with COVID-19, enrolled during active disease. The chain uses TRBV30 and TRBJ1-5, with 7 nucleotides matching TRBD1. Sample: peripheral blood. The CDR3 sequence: CAWSKRQGVFGNQPQHF. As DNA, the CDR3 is TGTGCCTGGAGTAAACGACAGGGCGTATTCGGGAATCAGCCCCAGCATTTT.